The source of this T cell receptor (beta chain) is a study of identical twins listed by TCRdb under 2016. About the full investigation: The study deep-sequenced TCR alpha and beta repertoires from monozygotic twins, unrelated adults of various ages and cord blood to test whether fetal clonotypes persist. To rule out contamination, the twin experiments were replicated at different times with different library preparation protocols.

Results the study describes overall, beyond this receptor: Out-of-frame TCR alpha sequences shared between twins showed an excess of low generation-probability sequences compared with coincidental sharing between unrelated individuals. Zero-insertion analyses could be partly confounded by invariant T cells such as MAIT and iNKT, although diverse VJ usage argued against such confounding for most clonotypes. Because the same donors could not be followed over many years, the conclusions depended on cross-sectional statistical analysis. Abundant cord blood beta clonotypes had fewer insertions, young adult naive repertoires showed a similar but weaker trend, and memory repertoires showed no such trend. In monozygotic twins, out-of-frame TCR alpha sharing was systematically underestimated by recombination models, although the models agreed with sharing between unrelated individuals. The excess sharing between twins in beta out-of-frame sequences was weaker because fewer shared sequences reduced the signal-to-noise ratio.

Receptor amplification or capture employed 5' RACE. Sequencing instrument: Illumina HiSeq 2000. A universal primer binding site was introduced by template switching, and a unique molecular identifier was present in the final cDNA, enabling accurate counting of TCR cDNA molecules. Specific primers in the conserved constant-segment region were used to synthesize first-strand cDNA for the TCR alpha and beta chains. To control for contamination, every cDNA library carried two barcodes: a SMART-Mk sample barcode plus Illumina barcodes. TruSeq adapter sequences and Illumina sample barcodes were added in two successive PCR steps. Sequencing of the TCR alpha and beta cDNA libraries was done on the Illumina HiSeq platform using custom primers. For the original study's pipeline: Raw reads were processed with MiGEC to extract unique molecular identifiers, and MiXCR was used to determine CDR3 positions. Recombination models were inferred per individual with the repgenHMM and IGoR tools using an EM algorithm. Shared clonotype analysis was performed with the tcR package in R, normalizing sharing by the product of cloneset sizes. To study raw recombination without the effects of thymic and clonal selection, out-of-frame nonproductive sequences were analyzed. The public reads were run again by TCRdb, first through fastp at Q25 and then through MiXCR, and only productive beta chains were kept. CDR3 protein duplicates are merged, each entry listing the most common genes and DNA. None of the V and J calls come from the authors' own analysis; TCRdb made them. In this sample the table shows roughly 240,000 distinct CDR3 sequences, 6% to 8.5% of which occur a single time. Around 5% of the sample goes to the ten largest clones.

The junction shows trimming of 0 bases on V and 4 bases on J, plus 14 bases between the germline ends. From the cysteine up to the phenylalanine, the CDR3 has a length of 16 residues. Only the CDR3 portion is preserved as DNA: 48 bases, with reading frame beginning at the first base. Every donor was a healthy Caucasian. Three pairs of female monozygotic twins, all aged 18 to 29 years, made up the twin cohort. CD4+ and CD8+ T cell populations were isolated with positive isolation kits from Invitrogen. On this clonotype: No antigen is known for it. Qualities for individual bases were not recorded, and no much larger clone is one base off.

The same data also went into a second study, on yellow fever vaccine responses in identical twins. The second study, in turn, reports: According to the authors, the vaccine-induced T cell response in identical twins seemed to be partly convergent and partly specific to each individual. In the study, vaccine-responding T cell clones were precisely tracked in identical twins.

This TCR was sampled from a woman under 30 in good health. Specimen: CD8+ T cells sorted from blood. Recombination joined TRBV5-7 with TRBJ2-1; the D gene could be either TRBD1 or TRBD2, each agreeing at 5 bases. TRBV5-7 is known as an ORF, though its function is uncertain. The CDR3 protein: CASSLGGPTKYNEQFF. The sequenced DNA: TGTGCCAGCAGCTTGGGGGGACCCACCAAGTACAATGAGCAGTTCTTC.